These 30 T cell receptor beta chains originate from one sample sequenced in a study of vaccination and CD4 T cells after COVID-19. The study sequenced cultured CD4+ T cell DNA using the Oncomine TCR Beta short-read assay. MiXCR was run by TCRdb on the PCR reads, yielding one entry per CDR3 protein. The table records 7,000 to 9,500 distinct CDR3 sequences, around 55% of them present only once. Treatment specified: roughly 10-day PBMC culture with coronavirus spike peptide pools or control peptides (ViraFEST assay). The antigens for these receptors are not known. The sequenced sample consisted of CD4+ T cells from blood, cultured in vitro. The source is a human donor who had recovered from COVID-19.

This rearrangement joins TRBV15 to TRBJ1-5; D unclear. The CDR3 is 12 amino acids. CDR1 is LNHNV, CDR2 YYDKDF, per germline (reference sequence). The V gene lost 5 bases and the J gene lost 6 bases, with 8 bases spanning the gap. Here the CDR3 reads CATSRGFQPQHF. In DNA form, the CDR3 reads TGTGCCACCAGCCGGGGTTTTCAGCCCCAGCATTTT. Full variable domain (rest looked up from reference TRBV15 and TRBJ1-5): DAMVIQNPRYQVTQFGKPVTLSCSQTLNHNVMYWYQQKSSQAPKLLFHYYDKDFNNEADTPDNFQSRRPNTSFCFLDIRSPGLGDTAMYLCATSRGFQPQHFGDGTRLSIL.

The J gene is TRBJ2-7, the V gene TRBV6-1, with 7 bases matching TRBD1. The CDR3 sequence is 14 residues long. Germline V gene lookup returns CDR1 MNHNS and CDR2 SASEGT. V lost 6 bases to trimming and J lost 4 bases; unmatched junction nucleotides: 9. The CDR3 sequence: CASRKTGLLYEQYF. Here the CDR3 DNA reads TGTGCCAGCAGGAAGACAGGGCTTTTGTACGAGCAGTACTTC.

The chain carries TRBV7-8 and TRBJ1-2, with 7 bases matching TRBD1. The CDR3 is 16 amino acids. CDR1 SGHVS and CDR2 FQNEAQ come from the germline V gene. V shed 4 bases, J shed 4 bases, and the junction held 12 bases outside the gene matches. CDR3 amino acids: CASSSTSRQGSYGYTF. Written as DNA, the CDR3 is TGTGCCAGCAGCTCAACTTCCCGACAGGGTTCCTATGGCTACACCTTC. Full variable domain (missing parts from reference TRBV7-8 and TRBJ1-2): GAGVSQSPRYKVAKRGQDVALRCDPISGHVSLFWYQQALGQGPEFLTYFQNEAQLDKSGLPSDRFFAERPEGSVSTLKIQRTQQEDSAVYLCASSSTSRQGSYGYTFGSGTRLTVV.

This sequence joins TRBV12-3 or TRBV12-4 and TRBJ2-7, with no clear D. V lost 4 bases to trimming and J lost 3 bases, with 7 bases between them. The CDR3 loop spans 12 amino acids. The CDR3 sequence: CASSYNHYEQYF. CDR3 nucleotides: TGTGCCAGCAGTTATAATCACTACGAGCAGTACTTC.

The sample holds a few counts of this clonotype. This chain connects TRBV20-1 to TRBJ2-3; weak D call: TRBD2 (6 bases). The CDR3 sequence is 13 residues long. Deletions cut 6 bases from V and 4 bases from J, with 14 bases between. The germline V gene has CDR1 DFQATT and CDR2 SNEGSKA (reference sequence). CDR3 region: CSAKSGVADTQYF. The CDR3 bases are TGCAGTGCAAAGTCGGGAGTGGCAGATACGCAGTATTTT.

The chain carries TRBV20-1 and TRBJ1-6; a weak D match, TRBD1 (6 bases). V lost 3 bases to trimming and J lost 10 bases, with 16 bases between them. Germline V gene sequence: CDR1 DFQATT, CDR2 SNEGSKA (reference sequence). The CDR3 sequence is 14 residues long. CDR3 DNA sequence: TGCAGTGCTAGCCTCATGGGGGACAAATCACCCCTCCACTTT. It yields the protein CSASLMGDKSPLHF.

About this clonotype itself: This is likely a read error, given that the CDR3 carries no conserved phenylalanine or tryptophan at its end. The rearrangement uses TRBV7-6 and TRBJ2-5, with 9 bases that match TRBD2. In germline, CDR1 is SGHVS, CDR2 FNYEAQ. After removal of 6 bases from V and 2 bases from J, the junction contained 13 bases not matched to a gene. This CDR3 is built from 17 residues. CDR3 in amino acids: CASSQLSSGVIQETQYL. CDR3 bases: TGTGCCAGCAGTCAACTTTCTAGCGGGGTAATTCAAGAGACCCAGTACCTC.

There are a few counts of this clonotype. This chain connects TRBV15 to TRBJ2-7, with D possibly being TRBD2 (6 bases). This CDR3 has 14 residues. CDR1 is LNHNV, CDR2 YYDKDF, per germline (reference sequence). Trimming shortened V by 0 bases and J by 5 bases, and 11 bases separated the two germline ends. CDR3 sequence (DNA): TGTGCCACCAGCAGAGAAGGAGGGTACCACGAGCAGTACTTC. Encoded protein: CATSREGGYHEQYF. Looking up the rest from reference TRBV15 and TRBJ2-7 gives the full variable domain: DAMVIQNPRYQVTQFGKPVTLSCSQTLNHNVMYWYQQKSSQAPKLLFHYYDKDFNNEADTPDNFQSRRPNTSFCFLDIRSPGLGDTAMYLCATSREGGYHEQYFGPGTRLTVT.

This clonotype is medium-sized (0.01 to 0.1%). V and J are TRBV10-3 and TRBJ1-6, with D perhaps matching TRBD1 (5 bases). Trimming took off 3 bases at V and 9 bases at J, with 18 bases between the two ends. The CDR3 consists of 16 residues. Germline V gives CDR1 ENHRY, CDR2 SYGVKD. The CDR3 DNA sequence: TGTGCCATCAGTGATGAGAGGGGCCGCCAAGGTTCACCCCTCCACTTT. The encoded protein is CAISDERGRQGSPLHF.

This clonotype was observed a handful of times. This chain joins TRBV27 and TRBJ1-1; a possible D gene is TRBD1 (5 bases). Trimming removed 0 bases from V and 1 base from J, with 9 bases in between. The CDR3 is 15 residues long. Germline lookup yields CDR1 MNHEY and CDR2 SMNVEV (reference sequence). DNA of the CDR3: TGTGCCAGCAGTTTATCGCTAACAGGGAACACTGAAGCTTTCTTT. As protein: CASSLSLTGNTEAFF.

This clonotype was seen a handful of times. The rearrangement links TRBV15 to TRBJ1-1; 9 bases are a match to TRBD1. J gave up 5 bases and V 1 base, and 5 bases lay outside the gene matches. Per the germline V gene, CDR1 is LNHNV and CDR2 is YYDKDF (reference sequence). The CDR3 sequence is 15 residues long. The CDR3 DNA reads as TGTGCCACCAGCAGAGGAGGGACAGGGTGGACTGAAGCTTTCTTT. Translating it yields CATSRGGTGWTEAFF. The whole variable domain, remainder taken from reference TRBV15 and TRBJ1-1, is DAMVIQNPRYQVTQFGKPVTLSCSQTLNHNVMYWYQQKSSQAPKLLFHYYDKDFNNEADTPDNFQSRRPNTSFCFLDIRSPGLGDTAMYLCATSRGGTGWTEAFFGQGTRLTVV.

The chain combines TRBV19 with TRBJ1-1; D may be TRBD1 (6 bases). The CDR3 totals 16 residues. The germline V gene has CDR1 LNHDA and CDR2 SQIVND (reference sequence). Deletions cut 3 bases from V and 0 bases from J, with 14 bases between. Here the CDR3 reads CASSIWGRVVNTEAFF. The CDR3 DNA follows: TGTGCCAGTAGTATTTGGGGGCGGGTGGTGAACACTGAAGCTTTCTTT.

The chain is built from TRBV7-6 and TRBJ2-5; TRBD2 agrees at 9 bases. Per germline, CDR1 SGHVS and CDR2 FNYEAQ. CDR3 length: 18 residues. The J segment lost 4 bases and the V segment lost 2 bases, leaving 14 bases of the junction unmatched. The CDR3 spells CASSLSALAGTKGETQYF. CDR3 coding DNA: TGTGCCAGCAGCTTATCCGCCCTAGCGGGGACGAAGGGAGAGACCCAGTACTTC. Supplemented by reference TRBV7-6 and TRBJ2-5, the full variable domain reads GAGVSQSPRYKVTKRGQDVALRCDPISGHVSLYWYRQALGQGPEFLTYFNYEAQQDKSGLPNDRFSAERPEGSISTLTIQRTEQRDSAMYRCASSLSALAGTKGETQYFGPGTRLLVL.

V usage is TRBV19 and J usage is TRBJ1-5, with 8 bases that match TRBD1. The germline gives CDR1 LNHDA, CDR2 SQIVND (reference sequence). After removal of 8 bases from V and 1 base from J, the junction contained 4 bases not matched to a gene. The CDR3 is 14 amino acids. This CDR3 reads CASGQGRSNQPQHF. Written as DNA, the CDR3 is TGTGCCAGTGGACAGGGAAGAAGCAATCAGCCCCAGCATTTT.

By share, this clonotype counts as large (0.1 to 1%). The rearrangement links TRBV20-1 to TRBJ1-5; 8 positions agree with TRBD1. The CDR3 runs 13 residues. The germline V gene encodes CDR1 DFQATT and CDR2 SNEGSKA (reference sequence). With V trimmed by 6 bases and J by 5 bases, 6 bases remained unmatched. Here the CDR3 reads CSAAGGPDQPQHF. For the CDR3, the DNA is TGCAGTGCCGCAGGGGGCCCCGATCAGCCCCAGCATTTT.

J is TRBJ2-7 and V is TRBV6-1; tentatively, D is TRBD1 (5 bases). The germline V gene has CDR1 MNHNS and CDR2 SASEGT. V was pared by 5 bases and J by 2 bases, with 13 bases between. The CDR3 is 14 residues long. The chain's CDR3 is CASSPGWATYEQYF. The CDR3 nucleotides are TGTGCCAGCAGTCCAGGGTGGGCCACCTACGAGCAGTACTTC.

This clonotype is large (0.1 to 1%) within its sample. J is TRBJ1-6 and V is TRBV7-3; perhaps TRBD1 as D (6 bases). Trimming removed 4 bases at V and 10 bases at J, with 14 bases between. CDR3 length equals 14 residues. Germline CDR1 is SGHTA and CDR2 is FQGTGA. CDR3 region: CASSSQGLGSPLHF. CDR3 nucleotides: TGTGCCAGCAGCTCACAGGGACTCGGGTCACCCCTCCACTTT.

This clonotype was counted a few times. The chain links TRBV5-1 to TRBJ2-1; the D gene is possibly TRBD1 (5 bases). The CDR3 has 14 amino acids. Trimming shortened V by 0 bases and J by 4 bases, and 8 bases separated the two germline ends. CDR1 SGHRS and CDR2 YFSETQ come from the germline V gene. The CDR3 sequence is CASSLVQDYNEQFF. The CDR3 DNA is TGCGCCAGCAGCTTGGTACAGGATTACAATGAGCAGTTCTTC.

J is TRBJ2-7 and V is TRBV18; D ambiguous. Trimming took 4 bases from V and 2 from J, leaving 12 bases between them. Germline-derived CDR1 and CDR2 are KGHSH and LQKENI. The CDR3 is made up of 14 amino acids. The CDR3 reads CASSLGRRAYEQYF. DNA for the CDR3: TGTGCCAGCTCACTAGGACGGAGAGCCTACGAGCAGTACTTC.

The rearrangement joins TRBV15 to TRBJ1-6, with a tentative D call TRBD1 (6 bases). V was trimmed by 1 base and J by 8 bases, leaving 15 bases between them. This CDR3 spans 16 amino acids. Germline V CDR1 and CDR2: LNHNV, YYDKDF (reference sequence). CDR3 loop: CATSRGGGNFDSPLHF. The CDR3 DNA reads TGTGCCACCAGCAGAGGAGGGGGAAATTTCGATTCACCCCTCCACTTT.

The chain has TRBV11-3 and TRBJ2-6; D gene uncertain. V shed 3 bases and J shed 3 bases, with 3 bases lying between them. Germline V gives CDR1 SGHNT, CDR2 YENEEA. This CDR3 is 13 amino acids long. The CDR3 DNA sequence: TGTGCCAGCAGCTTGGGTGGGGCCAACGTCCTGACTTTC. Amino acid sequence: CASSLGGANVLTF.

This clonotype was counted between two and nine times. The V call is TRBV2, the J call TRBJ1-2; D might be TRBD1 (6 bases). From germline, CDR1 is SNHLY and CDR2 FYNNEI. V lost 9 bases and J 6 bases, leaving 8 bases between the germline ends. The CDR3 extends over 10 amino acids. Written as DNA, the CDR3 is TGTGCCAGACGGACAGATGGCTACACCTTC. This sequence encodes CARRTDGYTF.

CDR3 DNA: TGTGCCAGCAGGTCATCGGGACAGGGGTACGAGCAGTACTTC. It yields the protein CASRSSGQGYEQYF. This chain links TRBV12-3 or TRBV12-4 with TRBJ2-7; 10 positions agree with TRBD1. This CDR3 comprises 14 residues. The ends lost 6 bases at V and 4 bases at J; junction bases unmatched: 6.

The J gene is TRBJ1-2, the V gene TRBV27; perhaps TRBD1 as D (5 bases). The ends were cut back, 3 bases at V and 3 bases at J, with 8 bases in the middle. Germline V lookup: CDR1 MNHEY, CDR2 SMNVEV (reference sequence). CDR3 length equals 13 residues. The CDR3 region has the DNA TGTGCCAGCAGTTTTGGGGCCTACTATGGCTACACCTTC. The encoded protein is CASSFGAYYGYTF.

This clonotype was detected only a few times. This chain joins TRBV7-2 and TRBJ1-1, with TRBD1 as a possible D gene (5 bases). Trimming removed 2 bases at V and 2 bases at J, with 9 bases between. The CDR3 loop spans 14 amino acids. CDR1 and CDR2 (germline): SGHTA, FQGNSA. The CDR3 bases are TGTGCCAGCAGCTTATCGAGGGGAAACACTGAAGCTTTCTTT. Encoded protein: CASSLSRGNTEAFF.

The chain has TRBV6-1 and TRBJ1-2, with TRBD1 matching over 9 bases. The CDR3 is 15 residues long. The germline V gene has CDR1 MNHNS and CDR2 SASEGT. V lost 6 bases, J lost 7 bases, and 12 bases stayed unmatched. The CDR3 region is CASRPTGQGLGGYTF. CDR3 nucleotide sequence: TGTGCCAGCAGACCCACGGGACAGGGTTTGGGTGGCTACACCTTC.

This chain connects TRBV27 to TRBJ2-7; 8 bases map to TRBD2. The CDR3 sequence is 16 residues long. Germline V gene lookup returns CDR1 MNHEY and CDR2 SMNVEV (reference sequence). V lost 1 base, J lost 4 bases, and 9 bases stayed unmatched. In DNA, the CDR3 is TGTGCCAGCAGTTTATGGATTCGCGGGAGGCCATACGAGCAGTACTTC. It is translated as CASSLWIRGRPYEQYF.

The genes are TRBV24-1 and TRBJ2-2; D not resolved. The CDR3 consists of 13 residues. Trimming stripped 8 bases from V and 3 bases from J, with 9 bases between. Germline V gene sequence: CDR1 KGHDR, CDR2 SFDVKD. The DNA of the CDR3 is TGTGCCACCAAGGGCCAGCACACCGGGGAGCTGTTTTTT. The encoded protein is CATKGQHTGELFF.

The J gene is TRBJ2-5, the V gene TRBV24-1, with D unresolved. V was shortened by 0 bases and J by 3 bases, with 4 bases between the two germline ends. The CDR3 loop spans 13 amino acids. Germline V CDR1 and CDR2: KGHDR, SFDVKD. The CDR3 DNA is TGTGCCACCAGTGATTTGGAGAAAGAGACCCAGTACTTC. Protein product: CATSDLEKETQYF.

The chain carries TRBV2 and TRBJ1-2, with D tentatively TRBD1 (6 bases). V gave up 7 bases and J gave up 6 bases, with 30 bases separating them. Germline loops: CDR1 SNHLY, CDR2 FYNNEI. This CDR3 has 18 residues. CDR3 DNA: TGTGCCAGCACCAGAATAGGGCGAAACAGGGCCCCATCCGATGGCTACACCTTC. As protein: CASTRIGRNRAPSDGYTF.